This entry lists 3 T cell receptor beta chains sequenced from one sample in a study of CD8 T cells in ankylosing spondylitis. Overall study findings and caveats: A motif in TCR beta, a set of eight highly homologous variants, appeared characteristic of ankylosing spondylitis blood.

Each CDR3 protein gets one entry after TCRdb re-called the 5' RACE reads with MiXCR. The table includes 700,000 to 1,000,000 distinct CDR3 sequences, approximately 12% detected once. Their target antigens are unknown. The sequencing input was blood, either unsorted or a sorted T cell fraction (not recorded which). All receptors derive from a male donor with ankylosing spondylitis.

CDR3 in amino acids: CAIQAGAGPGNTIYF. The CDR3 nucleotides read TGCGCTATCCAGGCAGGGGCAGGGCCTGGAAACACCATATATTTT. The chain joins TRBV10-2 to TRBJ1-3; D is perhaps TRBD1 (6 bases). CDR3 length: 15 amino acids. Germline lookup yields CDR1 WSHSY and CDR2 SAAADI.

This clonotype was detected ten times or more. The rearrangement uses TRBV5-1 and TRBJ1-1; the D is unclear. CDR3 length: 14 amino acids. V lost 0 bases to trimming and J lost 9 bases, with 15 bases between them. In germline, CDR1 is SGHRS, CDR2 YFSETQ. In DNA form, the CDR3 reads TGCGCCAGCAGCTTGGCAGAAGGAGGAGGTAAAGCTTTCTTT. Translating gives CASSLAEGGGKAFF.

This clonotype was detected many times. This chain connects TRBV7-6 to TRBJ2-1, with TRBD2 identical over 9 bases. With 2 bases clipped from V and 3 bases from J, the junction kept 5 bases outside the gene matches. Germline CDR1 SGHVS, CDR2 FNYEAQ. The CDR3 runs to 16 residues. CDR3 amino acids: CASSLWASGVYNEQFF. Here the CDR3 DNA reads TGTGCCAGCAGCTTATGGGCTAGCGGGGTCTACAATGAGCAGTTCTTC.